Here is one T cell receptor (beta chain) with its context. The data are from a study of blood T cell repertoires in COVID-19. Clones were read by immunoSEQ multiplex PCR, and TCRdb kept only the in-frame ones, dropping some. The sample lists approximately 410,000 clones, about nine tenths seen once, with over 1.3% in the top ten. CDR1 MNHEY and CDR2 SVGAGI come from the germline V gene. V was pared by 2 bases and J by 3 bases, with 11 bases between. The CDR3 is made up of 14 amino acids. The receptor's source is a woman in her twenties or thirties with active or convalescent COVID-19. The genes are TRBV6-5 and TRBJ2-7; D gene unclear. Input material: peripheral blood. DNA for the CDR3: TGTGCCAGCAGTTACGATCCCCTCAGCTACGAGCAGTACTTC. Its translation is CASSYDPLSYEQYF.